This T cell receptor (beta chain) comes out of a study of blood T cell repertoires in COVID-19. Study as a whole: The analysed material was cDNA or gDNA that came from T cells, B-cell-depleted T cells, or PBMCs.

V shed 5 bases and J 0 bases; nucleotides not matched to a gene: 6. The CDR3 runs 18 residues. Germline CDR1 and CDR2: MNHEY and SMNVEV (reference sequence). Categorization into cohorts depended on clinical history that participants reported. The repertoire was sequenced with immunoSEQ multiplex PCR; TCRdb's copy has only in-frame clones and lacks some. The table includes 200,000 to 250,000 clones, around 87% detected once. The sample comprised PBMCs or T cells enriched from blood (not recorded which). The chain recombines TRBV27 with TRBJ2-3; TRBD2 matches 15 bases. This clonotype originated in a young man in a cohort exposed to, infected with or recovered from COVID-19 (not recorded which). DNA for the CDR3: TGTGCCAGCAGTGCCGGGACTAGCGGGAGGACTAGCACAGATACGCAGTATTTT. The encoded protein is CASSAGTSGRTSTDTQYF.